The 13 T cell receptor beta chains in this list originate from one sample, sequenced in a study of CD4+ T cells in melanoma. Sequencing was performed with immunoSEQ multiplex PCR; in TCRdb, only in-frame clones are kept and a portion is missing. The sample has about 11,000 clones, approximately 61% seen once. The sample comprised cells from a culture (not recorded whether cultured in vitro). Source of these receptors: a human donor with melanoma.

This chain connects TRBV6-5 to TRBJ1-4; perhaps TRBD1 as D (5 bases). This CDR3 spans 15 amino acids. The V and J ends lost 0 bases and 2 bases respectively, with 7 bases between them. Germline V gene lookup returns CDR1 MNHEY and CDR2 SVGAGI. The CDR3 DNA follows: TGTGCCAGCAGTTACTCCCGGGGCACTAATGAAAAACTGTTTTTT. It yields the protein CASSYSRGTNEKLFF.

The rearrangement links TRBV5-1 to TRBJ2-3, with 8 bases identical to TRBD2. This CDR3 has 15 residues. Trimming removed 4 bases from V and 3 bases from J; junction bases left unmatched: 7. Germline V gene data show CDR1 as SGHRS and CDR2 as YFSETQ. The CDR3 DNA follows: TGCGCCAGCAGCCCAGTAGCGGGGTGGACAGATACGCAGTATTTT. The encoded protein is CASSPVAGWTDTQYF.

CDR3 amino acids: CASSLTAMNTEAFF. The CDR3 DNA is TGTGCCAGCAGCTTGACGGCTATGAACACTGAAGCTTTCTTT. This chain connects TRBV11-3 to TRBJ1-1; no reliable D call. The germline V gene has CDR1 SGHNT and CDR2 YENEEA. The V end was cut by 3 bases, the J end by 0 bases, with 8 bases between. The CDR3 runs to 14 residues. The full variable domain, completed using reference TRBV11-3 and TRBJ1-1, is EAGVVQSPRYKIIEKKQPVAFWCNPISGHNTLYWYLQNLGQGPELLIRYENEEAVDDSQLPKDRFSAERLKGVDSTLKIQPAELGDSAVYLCASSLTAMNTEAFFGQGTRLTVV.

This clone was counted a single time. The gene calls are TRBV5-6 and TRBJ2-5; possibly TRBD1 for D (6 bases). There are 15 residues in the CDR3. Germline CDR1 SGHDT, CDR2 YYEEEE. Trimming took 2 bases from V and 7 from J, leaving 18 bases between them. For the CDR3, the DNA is TGTGCCAGCAGCTTTGGCCTGATAGCCAGGGGGACCCAGTACTTC. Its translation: CASSFGLIARGTQYF.

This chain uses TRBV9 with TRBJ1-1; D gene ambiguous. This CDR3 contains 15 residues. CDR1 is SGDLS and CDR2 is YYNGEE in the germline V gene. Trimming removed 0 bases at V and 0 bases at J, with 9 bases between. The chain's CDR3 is CASSVAGRMNTEAFF. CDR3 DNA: TGTGCCAGCAGCGTAGCTGGTCGGATGAACACTGAAGCTTTCTTT.

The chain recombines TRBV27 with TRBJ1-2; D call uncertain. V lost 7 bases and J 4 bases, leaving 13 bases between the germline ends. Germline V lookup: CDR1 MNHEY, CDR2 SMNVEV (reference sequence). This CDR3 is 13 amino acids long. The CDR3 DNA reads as TGTGCCAGCACGGCGTACGGTAGCTATGGCTACACCTTC. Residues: CASTAYGSYGYTF.

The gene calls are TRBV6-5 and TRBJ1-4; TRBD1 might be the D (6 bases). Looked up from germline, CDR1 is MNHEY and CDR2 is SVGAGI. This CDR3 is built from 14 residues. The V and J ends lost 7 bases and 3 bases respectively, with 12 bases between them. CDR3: CASIMDSANEKLFF. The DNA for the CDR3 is TGTGCCAGCATCATGGACAGCGCTAATGAAAAACTGTTTTTT.

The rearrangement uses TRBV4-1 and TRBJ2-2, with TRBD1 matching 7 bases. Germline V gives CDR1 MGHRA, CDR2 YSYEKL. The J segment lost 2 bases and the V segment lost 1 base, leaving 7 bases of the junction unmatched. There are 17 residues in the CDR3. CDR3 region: CASSQVVGTANTGELFF. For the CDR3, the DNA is TGCGCCAGCAGCCAAGTAGTGGGGACAGCTAACACCGGGGAGCTGTTTTTT.

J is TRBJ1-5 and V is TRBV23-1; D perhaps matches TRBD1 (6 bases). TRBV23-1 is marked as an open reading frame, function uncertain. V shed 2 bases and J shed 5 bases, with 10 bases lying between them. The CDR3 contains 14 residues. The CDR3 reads CASSQHRVDQPQHF. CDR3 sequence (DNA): TGCGCCAGCAGTCAACACAGGGTGGATCAGCCCCAGCATTTT.

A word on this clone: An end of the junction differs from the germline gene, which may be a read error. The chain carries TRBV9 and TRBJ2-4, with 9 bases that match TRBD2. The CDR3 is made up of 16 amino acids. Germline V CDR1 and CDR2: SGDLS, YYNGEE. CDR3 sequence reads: CASSVGGSGGQNSQYF. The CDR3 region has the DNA TGTGCCAGCAGCGTAGGGGGTAGCGGGGGCCAAAACAGTCAGTACTTC.

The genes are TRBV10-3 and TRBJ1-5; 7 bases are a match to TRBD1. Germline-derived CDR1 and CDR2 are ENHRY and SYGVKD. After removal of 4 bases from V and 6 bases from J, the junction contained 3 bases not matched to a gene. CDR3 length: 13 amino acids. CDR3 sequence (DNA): TGTGCCATCAGTGCAGGGGGACTTCAGCCCCAGCATTTT. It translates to CAISAGGLQPQHF.

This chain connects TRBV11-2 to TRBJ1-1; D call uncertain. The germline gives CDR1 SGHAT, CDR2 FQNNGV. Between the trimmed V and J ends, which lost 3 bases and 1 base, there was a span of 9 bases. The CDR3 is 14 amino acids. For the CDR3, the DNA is TGTGCCAGCAGCTTGACTGACAAGAACACTGAAGCTTTCTTT. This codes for CASSLTDKNTEAFF.

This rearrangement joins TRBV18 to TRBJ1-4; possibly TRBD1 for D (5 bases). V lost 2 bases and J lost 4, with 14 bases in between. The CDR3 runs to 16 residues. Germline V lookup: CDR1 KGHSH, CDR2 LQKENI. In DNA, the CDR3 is TGTGCCAGCTCACCAAATAGGCGGGGGTTTAATGAAAAACTGTTTTTT. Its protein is CASSPNRRGFNEKLFF. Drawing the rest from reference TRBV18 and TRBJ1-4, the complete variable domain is NAGVMQNPRHLVRRRGQEARLRCSPMKGHSHVYWYRQLPEEGLKFMVYLQKENIIDESGMPKERFSAEFPKEGPSILRIQQVVRGDSAAYFCASSPNRRGFNEKLFFGSGTQLSVL.